This T cell receptor beta chain was observed in a study of control samples from healthy donors and cancer patients. Measured with immunoSEQ multiplex PCR; TCRdb has only the in-frame clones, and not every one. The sample has more than 85,000 clones, roughly 80% seen once. Germline V gives CDR1 SGDLS, CDR2 YYNGEE. This CDR3 comprises 14 residues. With 1 base clipped from V and 4 bases from J, the junction kept 4 bases outside the gene matches. V gene TRBV9 combines with J gene TRBJ1-1; 7 nucleotides line up with TRBD1. Sequencing was carried out using PBMCs. The receptor was derived from a man in his 70s with lung cancer. The CDR3 nucleotides are TGTGCCAGCAGCGTAAACTCAGGGGGCACTGAAGCTTTCTTT. Its protein product is CASSVNSGGTEAFF.